This record concerns one TCR beta chain sequence. The V gene's germline CDR1 is LGHNA and CDR2 YNFKEQ. V shed 4 bases and J shed 8 bases, with 20 bases lying between them. The CDR3 runs to 15 residues. These data originate in a study of blood T cell repertoires in COVID-19. Study-wide background: Sites across the United States, Italy and Spain contributed samples from acute and convalescent COVID-19. T cells, B-cell-depleted T cells, or PBMCs supplied cDNA or gDNA.

Per the original methods: The assay estimated nucleated cells by amplifying reference gene primers. TCRdb keeps only in-frame clones here, not all; method: immunoSEQ multiplex PCR. V, J and clone size are those of that table, while D and trimming were read from the DNA. The sample records over 150,000 clones, less than 90% being singletons. J is TRBJ1-2 and V is TRBV4-2; D possibly corresponds to TRBD1 (6 bases). This TCR came from a man aged 30-40 years with acute or convalescent COVID-19. Sequencing input: peripheral blood. For the CDR3, the DNA is TGTGCCAGCAGCCGAAATAACAGGGAAAAATACGGCTACACCTTC. It codes for CASSRNNREKYGYTF.